In this sample, the clone carrying this T cell receptor beta chain turned up many times. Its antigen remains unknown. Profiled with immunoSEQ multiplex PCR; TCRdb holds only in-frame clones, not every one. The sample shows about 680,000 clones, 60% to 80% of them seen only once. The CDR3 has 13 residues. Trimming shortened V by 4 bases and J by 6 bases, and 11 bases separated the two germline ends. CDR1 is LNHDA, CDR2 SQIVND, per germline (reference sequence). The data belong to a study of shared clonotypes between healthy human individuals. Across the whole study: The plates for each donor numbered three CD4 naive, three CD4 memory, two CD8 naive and one CD8 memory.

Study findings and constraints: Inspection by rarefaction showed sorted-subset sequencing to be incomplete despite large depth. Sharing across four donors was highest in naive CD4 (roughly 5%) and lowest in memory CD8 (roughly 0.4%). The expectation was that sequencing depth would affect clonotype sharing among donors.

The sequenced sample was memory CD4+ T cells sorted from blood. Described subset: CD45RA-negative fraction. V is TRBV19 and J is TRBJ2-3; D not resolved. The sequence derives from a woman aged 30 to 39 in good health. The chain's CDR3 is CASSKEWWDTQYF. CDR3 sequence (DNA): TGTGCCAGTAGTAAGGAGTGGTGGGATACGCAGTATTTT.